One sample yielded the 27 T cell receptor beta chains listed below, sequenced in a study of T cell changes during pregnancy in multiple sclerosis. Clones were sequenced by immunoSEQ multiplex PCR, and TCRdb holds only the in-frame ones, with some missing. The data contain 65,000 to 95,000 clones, approximately 91% of them singletons. Specimen: peripheral blood, collected before pregnancy. Receptor source: a female donor with multiple sclerosis, enrolled in a pregnancy study.

This clone has at least ten counts. The V and J genes are TRBV29-1 and TRBJ1-2; D is perhaps TRBD1 (5 bases). This CDR3 is built from 12 residues. V was pared by 4 bases and J by 4 bases, with 10 bases between. Germline V gene sequence: CDR1 SQVTM, CDR2 ANQGSEA. CDR3 sequence (DNA): TGCAGCGTTGGTCAGGGTCTCTATGGCTACACCTTC. As protein: CSVGQGLYGYTF.

This clone appeared a single time. J is TRBJ1-2 and V is TRBV19; TRBD1 aligns across 8 bases. The V and J ends lost 2 bases and 5 bases, in that order; junction bases with no gene match: 7. Germline V gives CDR1 LNHDA, CDR2 SQIVND (reference sequence). This CDR3 has 15 amino acids. CDR3 sequence: CASSIPRQGRYGYTF. Written as DNA, the CDR3 is TGTGCCAGTAGTATACCGAGACAGGGGAGATATGGCTACACCTTC.

V gene TRBV30 combines with J gene TRBJ1-5; D is perhaps TRBD1 (5 bases). V was pared by 3 bases and J by 1 base, with 7 bases between. The CDR3 extends over 13 amino acids. Germline values: CDR1 GTSNPN, CDR2 SVGIG (reference sequence). In DNA form, the CDR3 reads TGTGCCTGGAGCCCAGGGAGCAATCAGCCCCAGCATTTT. This sequence encodes CAWSPGSNQPQHF.

The chain combines TRBV5-1 with TRBJ1-2, with D possibly being TRBD1 (6 bases). The CDR3 has 13 amino acids. CDR1 is SGHRS and CDR2 is YFSETQ in the germline V gene. The V and J ends lost 0 bases and 6 bases respectively, with 9 bases between them. The chain's CDR3 is CASSLDGGDGYTF. The CDR3 nucleotides are TGCGCCAGCAGCTTGGATGGGGGCGATGGCTACACCTTC.

The chain links TRBV5-4 to TRBJ1-2, with 12 bases identical to TRBD1. The J segment lost 6 bases and the V segment lost 5 bases, leaving 14 bases of the junction unmatched. The CDR3 is 17 amino acids. CDR1 and CDR2 (germline): SGHNT, YYREEE (reference sequence). This chain's CDR3 is CASRDYGTGGPRDGYTF. The CDR3 DNA sequence: TGTGCCAGCAGGGATTACGGGACAGGGGGCCCCCGGGATGGCTACACCTTC.

The chain employs TRBV28 and TRBJ2-7; D perhaps matches TRBD1 (5 bases). The CDR3 loop spans 17 amino acids. Trimming stripped 7 bases from V and 4 bases from J, with 26 bases between. The germline CDR1 and CDR2 sequences are MDHEN and SYDVKM. CDR3 sequence reads: CASTGGYFTGYAYEQYF. The CDR3 nucleotides read TGTGCCAGCACCGGCGGATACTTTACAGGTTATGCTTACGAGCAGTACTTC.

The gene calls are TRBV5-1 and TRBJ2-3; D is uncertain. Trimming cost V 1 base and J 0 bases, with 9 bases left between them. The CDR3 covers 15 residues. From germline, CDR1 is SGHRS and CDR2 YFSETQ. The CDR3 spells CASSLRAASTDTQYF. The CDR3, as DNA: TGCGCCAGCAGCTTGAGAGCCGCCAGCACAGATACGCAGTATTTT.

This clone occurred once. The chain uses TRBV27 and TRBJ2-1; D perhaps matches TRBD2 (7 bases). Per the germline V gene, CDR1 is MNHEY and CDR2 is SMNVEV (reference sequence). V gave up 7 bases and J gave up 1 base, with 11 bases separating them. The CDR3 extends over 14 amino acids. The DNA of the CDR3 is TGTGCCAGCATAGGGGGAGGGTCCTACAATGAGCAGTTCTTC. Protein product: CASIGGGSYNEQFF.

The rearrangement links TRBV11-2 to TRBJ2-2; no firm D call. V gave up 4 bases and J gave up 4 bases, with 16 bases separating them. Germline-derived CDR1 and CDR2 are SGHAT and FQNNGV. This CDR3 contains 16 residues. As DNA, the CDR3 is TGTGCCAGCAGCTCTCTACCCCCTCCTCTCACCGGGGAGCTGTTTTTT. Amino acids: CASSSLPPPLTGELFF. The full variable domain, in which reference TRBV11-2 and TRBJ2-2 provide the parts outside the CDR3, is EAGVAQSPRYKIIEKRQSVAFWCNPISGHATLYWYQQILGQGPKLLIQFQNNGVVDDSQLPKDRFSAERLKGVDSTLKIQPAKLEDSAVYLCASSSLPPPLTGELFFGEGSRLTVL.

The chain employs TRBV10-3 and TRBJ2-3, with a possible D match to TRBD2 (5 bases). This CDR3 has 13 residues. The V end was cut by 10 bases, the J end by 5 bases, with 16 bases between. Germline loops: CDR1 ENHRY, CDR2 SYGVKD. The CDR3 reads CATSVRAEDTQYF. CDR3 DNA sequence: TGTGCCACCAGCGTGAGGGCCGAAGATACGCAGTATTTT.

This chain uses TRBV5-1 with TRBJ2-7; D is perhaps TRBD2 (6 bases). The CDR3 spans 15 residues. Germline CDR1 is SGHRS and CDR2 is YFSETQ. V was clipped by 4 bases and J by 6 bases, with 20 bases between them. CDR3 region: CASSPGGGNRPEQYF. The CDR3 region has the DNA TGCGCCAGCAGCCCTGGTGGAGGGAATAGACCCGAGCAGTACTTC.

This clone was counted once. The rearrangement links TRBV10-3 to TRBJ2-3; 9 nucleotides align to TRBD2. The CDR3 spans 16 residues. The ends lost 0 bases at V and 1 base at J; junction bases unmatched: 2. Per the germline V gene, CDR1 is ENHRY and CDR2 is SYGVKD. This CDR3 reads CAISESRLAGTDTQYF. The CDR3, as DNA: TGTGCCATCAGTGAGTCGCGACTAGCGGGCACAGATACGCAGTATTTT.

The genes are TRBV5-1 and TRBJ2-1; 7 nucleotides match TRBD2. The CDR3 runs 15 residues. The trim removed 1 base at V and 6 bases at J, leaving 7 bases unmatched. The germline V gene encodes CDR1 SGHRS and CDR2 YFSETQ. The CDR3 region is CASSLKPGGANEQFF. In nucleotides, the CDR3 is TGCGCCAGCAGCTTGAAACCGGGGGGTGCCAATGAGCAGTTCTTC. Based on the CDR3 plus reference TRBV5-1 and TRBJ2-1, the full variable domain is KAGVTQTPRYLIKTRGQQVTLSCSPISGHRSVSWYQQTPGQGLQFLFEYFSETQRNKGNFPGRFSGRQFSNSRSEMNVSTLELGDSALYLCASSLKPGGANEQFFGPGTRLTVL.

The V and J genes are TRBV4-3 and TRBJ1-6; D gene ambiguous. Trimming removed 1 base from V and 8 bases from J, with 6 bases in between. The CDR3 length is 13 residues. Germline-derived CDR1 and CDR2 are LGHNA and YSLEER. The CDR3 protein is CASSQGTDSPLHF. The CDR3 DNA is TGCGCCAGCAGCCAAGGCACGGATTCACCCCTCCACTTT.

J is TRBJ1-1 and V is TRBV29-1; 7 positions match TRBD1. This CDR3 has 13 amino acids. The junction had 9 bases not matched to a gene; V was cut back by 6 bases and J by 5 bases. Germline loops: CDR1 SQVTM, CDR2 ANQGSEA. The DNA of the CDR3 is TGCAGCGTAACGCAGGGGGTAGAGACTGAAGCTTTCTTT. Translation gives CSVTQGVETEAFF.

V gene TRBV11-2 combines with J gene TRBJ2-7; 11 bases are a match to TRBD2. The trim removed 4 bases at V and 2 bases at J, leaving 4 bases unmatched. The CDR3 loop spans 15 amino acids. The germline CDR1 and CDR2 sequences are SGHAT and FQNNGV. CDR3 coding DNA: TGTGCCAGCAGCTCGCTAGCGGGGGGTGCCTACGAGCAGTACTTC. It yields the protein CASSSLAGGAYEQYF.

The chain employs TRBV4-1 and TRBJ2-3; possibly TRBD1 for D (6 bases). Deletions cut 4 bases from V and 5 bases from J, with 13 bases between. This CDR3 is 14 amino acids long. The germline gives CDR1 MGHRA, CDR2 YSYEKL. This CDR3 reads CASSLATGLDTQYF. CDR3 nucleotide sequence: TGCGCCAGCAGCCTAGCAACAGGGTTAGATACGCAGTATTTT.

The chain couples TRBV19 to TRBJ2-1; weak D call: TRBD1 (5 bases). From germline, CDR1 is LNHDA and CDR2 SQIVND (reference sequence). The V end lost 0 bases, the J end lost 8 bases, and 26 bases lay between the germline ends. The CDR3 consists of 19 residues. The CDR3: CASSIDGLHVRIGADEQFF. The DNA for the CDR3 is TGTGCCAGTAGTATAGATGGGTTGCACGTACGGATAGGGGCGGATGAGCAGTTCTTC.

This clone was recorded a few times. The chain uses TRBV18 and TRBJ1-1; D call uncertain. V dropped 1 base and J dropped 0 bases, with 6 bases sitting between them. CDR1 KGHSH and CDR2 LQKENI come from the germline V gene. The length of the CDR3 is 14 residues. The CDR3 DNA follows: TGTGCCAGCTCACCACGGGCCCTGAACACTGAAGCTTTCTTT. Its translation is CASSPRALNTEAFF. The full variable domain, rest sourced from reference TRBV18 and TRBJ1-1, is NAGVMQNPRHLVRRRGQEARLRCSPMKGHSHVYWYRQLPEEGLKFMVYLQKENIIDESGMPKERFSAEFPKEGPSILRIQQVVRGDSAAYFCASSPRALNTEAFFGQGTRLTVV.

The chain has TRBV7-2 and TRBJ2-7; D is unresolved. The ends were cut back, 1 base at V and 1 base at J, with 14 bases in the middle. This CDR3 contains 16 residues. The germline V gene has CDR1 SGHTA and CDR2 FQGNSA. This CDR3 reads CASSLGAGLMSYEQYF. In DNA form, the CDR3 reads TGTGCCAGCAGCTTAGGCGCAGGCCTGATGTCCTACGAGCAGTACTTC.

This sequence joins TRBV6-6 and TRBJ1-5; 8 nucleotides align to TRBD1. The trim removed 6 bases at V and 9 bases at J, leaving 4 bases unmatched. Germline assignment: CDR1 MNHNY and CDR2 SVGAGI (reference sequence). This CDR3 has 12 amino acids. CDR3 sequence: CASRRTGGPQHF. CDR3 DNA sequence: TGTGCCAGCAGACGAACAGGGGGGCCCCAGCATTTT.

The chain recombines TRBV11-3 with TRBJ1-1; 12 bases map to TRBD1. The germline CDR1 and CDR2 sequences are SGHNT and YENEEA. This CDR3 contains 15 residues. The J segment lost 1 base and the V segment lost 8 bases, leaving 5 bases of the junction unmatched. The CDR3 here is CASGDRGPTNTEAFF. CDR3 sequence (DNA): TGTGCCAGCGGGGACAGGGGGCCGACGAACACTGAAGCTTTCTTT.

This clone was seen once. The chain couples TRBV23-1 to TRBJ1-6; D perhaps matches TRBD1 (5 bases). TRBV23-1 is classed as an ORF, of uncertain function. The CDR3 has 12 residues. Between the trimmed V and J ends, which lost 4 bases and 13 bases, there was a span of 11 bases. The CDR3 nucleotides are TGCGCCAGCAGTCCGGGGGTTTTCCCCCTCCACTTT. Its translation is CASSPGVFPLHF.

The J gene is TRBJ1-1, the V gene TRBV7-9; 7 bases agree with TRBD1. CDR1 is SEHNR, CDR2 FQNEAQ, per germline (reference sequence). The CDR3 runs 15 residues. V shed 5 bases and J 0 bases; nucleotides not matched to a gene: 6. The CDR3 protein is CASSKGTAMNTEAFF. DNA of the CDR3: TGTGCCAGCAGCAAGGGGACAGCGATGAACACTGAAGCTTTCTTT.

This clone has only a few counts. V and J are TRBV18 and TRBJ2-1; weak D call: TRBD2 (6 bases). This CDR3 contains 12 residues. The ends were cut back, 6 bases at V and 8 bases at J, with 11 bases in the middle. Germline V gene data show CDR1 as KGHSH and CDR2 as LQKENI. The CDR3 DNA reads as TGTGCCAGCTCCCTCAGGAGGGATGAGCAGTTCTTC. Its protein is CASSLRRDEQFF.

The genes are TRBV27 and TRBJ1-2; 7 nucleotides agree with TRBD1. This CDR3 has 14 residues. CDR1 is MNHEY, CDR2 SMNVEV, per germline (reference sequence). With V trimmed by 5 bases and J by 6 bases, 9 bases remained unmatched. In DNA form, the CDR3 reads TGTGCCAGCAGTCACACAGGGGCCGCTAATGGCTACACCTTC. Translated: CASSHTGAANGYTF.

This rearrangement joins TRBV12-5 to TRBJ1-2; 8 positions match TRBD1. Trimming cost V 6 bases and J 8 bases; bases outside gene matches: 11. Germline V gene data show CDR1 as LGHNT and CDR2 as FRNRAP. The CDR3 is made up of 14 amino acids. The CDR3 is CASGYGQGGSGYTF. In DNA, the CDR3 is TGTGCTAGTGGGTACGGACAGGGAGGTTCGGGCTACACCTTC. Full variable domain (remainder filled in from reference TRBV12-5 and TRBJ1-2): DARVTQTPRHKVTEMGQEVTMRCQPILGHNTVFWYRQTMMQGLELLAYFRNRAPLDDSGMPKDRFSAEMPDATLATLKIQPSEPRDSAVYFCASGYGQGGSGYTFGSGTRLTVV.